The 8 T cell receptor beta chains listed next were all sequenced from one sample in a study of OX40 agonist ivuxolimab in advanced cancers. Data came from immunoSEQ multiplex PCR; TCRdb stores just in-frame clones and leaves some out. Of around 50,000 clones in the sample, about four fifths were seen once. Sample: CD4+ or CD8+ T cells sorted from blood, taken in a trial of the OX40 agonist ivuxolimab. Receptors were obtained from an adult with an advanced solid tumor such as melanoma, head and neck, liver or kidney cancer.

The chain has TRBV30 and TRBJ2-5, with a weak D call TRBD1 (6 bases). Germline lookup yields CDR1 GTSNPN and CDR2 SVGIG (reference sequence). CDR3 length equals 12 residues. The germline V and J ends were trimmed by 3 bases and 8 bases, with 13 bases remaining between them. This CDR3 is CAWRTGQTTQYF. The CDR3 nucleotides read TGTGCCTGGAGGACAGGACAGACCACCCAGTACTTC.

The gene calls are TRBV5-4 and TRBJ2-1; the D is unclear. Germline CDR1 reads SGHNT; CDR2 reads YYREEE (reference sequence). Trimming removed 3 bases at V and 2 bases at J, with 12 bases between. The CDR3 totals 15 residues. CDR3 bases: TGTGCCAGCAGCTCCGCCGGCGACCCCTACAATGAGCAGTTCTTC. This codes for CASSSAGDPYNEQFF.

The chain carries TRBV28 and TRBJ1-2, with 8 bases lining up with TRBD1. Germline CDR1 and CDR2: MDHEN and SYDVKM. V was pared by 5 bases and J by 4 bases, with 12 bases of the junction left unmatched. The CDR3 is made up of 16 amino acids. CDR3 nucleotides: TGTGCCAGCAGTACCACCAACTCAGGGGGCGGCTATGGCTACACCTTC. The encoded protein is CASSTTNSGGGYGYTF.

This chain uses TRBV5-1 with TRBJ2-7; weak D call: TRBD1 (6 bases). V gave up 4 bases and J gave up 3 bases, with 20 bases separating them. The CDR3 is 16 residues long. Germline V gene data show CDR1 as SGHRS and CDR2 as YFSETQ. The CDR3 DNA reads TGCGCCAGCAGCCATTCCGACAGGAGACTCCACTACGAGCAGTACTTC. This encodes CASSHSDRRLHYEQYF.

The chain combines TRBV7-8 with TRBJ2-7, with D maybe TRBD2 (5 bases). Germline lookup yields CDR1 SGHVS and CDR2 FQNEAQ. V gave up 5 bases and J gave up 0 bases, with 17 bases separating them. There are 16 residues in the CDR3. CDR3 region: CASSPPSRAGSYEQYF. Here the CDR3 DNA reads TGTGCCAGCAGCCCCCCGTCCCGGGCGGGCTCCTACGAGCAGTACTTC.

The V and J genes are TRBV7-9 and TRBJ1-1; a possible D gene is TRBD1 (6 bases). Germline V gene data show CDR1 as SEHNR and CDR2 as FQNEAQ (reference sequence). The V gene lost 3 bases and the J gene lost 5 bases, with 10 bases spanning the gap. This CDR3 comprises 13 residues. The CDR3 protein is CASSLTGRTEAFF. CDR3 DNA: TGTGCCAGCAGCTTGACAGGCAGGACTGAAGCTTTCTTT.

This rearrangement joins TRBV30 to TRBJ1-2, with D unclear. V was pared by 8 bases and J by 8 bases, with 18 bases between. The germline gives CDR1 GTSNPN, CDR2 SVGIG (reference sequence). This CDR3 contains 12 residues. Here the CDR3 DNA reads TGTGCCGGGAAGGAACTACAAGCGGGCTACACCTTC. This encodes CAGKELQAGYTF. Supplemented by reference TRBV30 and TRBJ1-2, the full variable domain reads SQTIHQWPATLVQPVGSPLSLECTVEGTSNPNLYWYRQAAGRGLQLLFYSVGIGQISSEVPQNLSASRPQDRQFILSSKKLLLSDSGFYLCAGKELQAGYTFGSGTRLTVV.

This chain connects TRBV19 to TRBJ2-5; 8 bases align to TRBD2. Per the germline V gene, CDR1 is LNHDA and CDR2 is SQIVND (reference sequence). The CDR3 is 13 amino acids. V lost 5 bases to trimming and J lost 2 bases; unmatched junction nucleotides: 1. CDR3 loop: CASSSSGQETQYF. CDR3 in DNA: TGTGCCAGTAGTTCTAGCGGGCAAGAGACCCAGTACTTC.